The text below deals with one TCR beta chain. What it binds is not known. These data belong to a study of cytomegalovirus exposure and HLA in healthy donors. The PCR employed 60 Vbeta primers together with 13 Jbeta primers. This table comes from immunoSEQ multiplex PCR, and its TCRdb copy is limited to in-frame clones, with some not included. The repertoire holds about 150,000 clones, with roughly four fifths as singletons. Study observations and caveats: Testing in vitro showed a few CMV-associated chains specific for CMV antigens. Excluded were some V segments that proved indistinguishable, including TRBV6-2 and TRBV6-3.

The V end lost 1 base, the J end lost 1 base, and 11 bases lay between the germline ends. The germline gives CDR1 MGHDK, CDR2 SYGVNS. The CDR3 covers 15 residues. This sequence originates from a male donor in good health and CMV-seronegative. This chain links TRBV25-1 with TRBJ2-7; a possible D gene is TRBD2 (6 bases). Sequenced sample: PBMCs. CDR3 in DNA: TGTGCCAGCAGTGAATTGGGGGGAGATTCCTACGAGCAGTACTTC. As protein: CASSELGGDSYEQYF.